This T cell receptor beta chain comes out of a study of blood T cell repertoires in COVID-19. Overall study: Acute and convalescent COVID-19 specimens originated in the United States, Italy and Spain. T cells, B-cell-depleted T cells, or PBMCs provided the cDNA or gDNA that served as material.

This CDR3 has 13 amino acids. CDR1 is MGHDK, CDR2 SYGVNS, per germline. Trimming removed 7 bases from V and 5 bases from J, with 14 bases in between. This clone turned up a few times. In the authors' workflow: Researchers report that nucleated cell counts were estimated from reference gene primer amplification. The data were produced by immunoSEQ multiplex PCR, yet TCRdb's version contains in-frame clones alone and is incomplete. D and trimming come from the DNA, and the V and J calls and clone size come from that table. Among about 200,000 clones, 85% were seen once, and the ten largest hold roughly 5%.

Source material: peripheral blood. This TCR derives from a woman older than 75 with acute or convalescent COVID-19. J is TRBJ1-1 and V is TRBV25-1; D is undetermined. The CDR3 spells CASTSAGRTEAFF. For the CDR3, the DNA is TGTGCCAGCACATCAGCGGGCAGGACTGAAGCTTTCTTT.